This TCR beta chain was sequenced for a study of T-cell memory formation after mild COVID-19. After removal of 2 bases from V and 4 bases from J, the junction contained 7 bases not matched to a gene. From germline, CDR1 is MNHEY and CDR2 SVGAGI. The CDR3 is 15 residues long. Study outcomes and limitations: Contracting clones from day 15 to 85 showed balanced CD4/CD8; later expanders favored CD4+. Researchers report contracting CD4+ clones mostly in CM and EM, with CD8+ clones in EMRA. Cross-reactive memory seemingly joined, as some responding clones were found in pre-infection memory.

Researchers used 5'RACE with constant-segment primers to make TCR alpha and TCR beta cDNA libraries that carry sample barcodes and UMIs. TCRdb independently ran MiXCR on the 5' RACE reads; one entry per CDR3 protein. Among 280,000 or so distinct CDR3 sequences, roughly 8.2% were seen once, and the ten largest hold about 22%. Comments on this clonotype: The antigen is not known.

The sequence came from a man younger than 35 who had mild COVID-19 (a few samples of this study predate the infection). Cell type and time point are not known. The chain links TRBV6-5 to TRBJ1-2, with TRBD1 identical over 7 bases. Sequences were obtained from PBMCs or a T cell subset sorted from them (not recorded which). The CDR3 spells CASSYRPGQPYGYTF. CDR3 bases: TGTGCCAGCAGTTACCGTCCGGGACAGCCCTATGGCTACACCTTC.